Listed here is a single T cell receptor (beta chain). Its target is unknown. Germline V gene lookup returns CDR1 MNHEY and CDR2 SVGAGI. CDR3 length equals 16 residues. This sample stems from a study of monozygotic twins with inflammatory bowel disease. Whole-study findings and limits: Limited statistical power may explain no repertoire similarity difference between concordant and discordant twins. Versus healthy twins, IBD patients showed fewer clonotypes shared with others, especially with disease activity.

Researchers used template switching to add UMIs featuring a 6-nucleotide sample barcode. TCRdb reanalyzed the 5' RACE reads and collapses them to one entry per CDR3 protein, without DNA. With over 120,000 distinct CDR3 sequences in the sample, the ten largest clones hold about 1.2%. The V call is TRBV6-5, the J call TRBJ2-5; TCRdb designates TRBD2, a call that cannot be tested without DNA. Material for sequencing was blood. This sequence originates from a human donor with ulcerative colitis or Crohn's disease, or a healthy co-twin of an affected twin (not recorded which). The CDR3 is CASSYSGTSGQETQYF.